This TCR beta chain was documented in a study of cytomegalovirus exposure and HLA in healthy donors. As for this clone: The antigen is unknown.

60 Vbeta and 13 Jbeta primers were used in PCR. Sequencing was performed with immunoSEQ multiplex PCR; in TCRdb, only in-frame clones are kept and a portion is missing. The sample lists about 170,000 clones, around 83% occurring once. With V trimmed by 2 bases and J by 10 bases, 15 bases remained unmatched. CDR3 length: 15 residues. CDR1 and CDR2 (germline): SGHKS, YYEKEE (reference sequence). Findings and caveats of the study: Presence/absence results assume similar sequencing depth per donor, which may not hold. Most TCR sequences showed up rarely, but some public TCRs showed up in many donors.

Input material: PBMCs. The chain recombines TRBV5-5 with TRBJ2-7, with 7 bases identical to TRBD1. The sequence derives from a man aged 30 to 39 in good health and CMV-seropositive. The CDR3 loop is CASSLGDSLSSIQYF. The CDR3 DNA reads TGTGCCAGCAGCTTAGGGGACAGCCTCTCCTCGATACAGTACTTC.